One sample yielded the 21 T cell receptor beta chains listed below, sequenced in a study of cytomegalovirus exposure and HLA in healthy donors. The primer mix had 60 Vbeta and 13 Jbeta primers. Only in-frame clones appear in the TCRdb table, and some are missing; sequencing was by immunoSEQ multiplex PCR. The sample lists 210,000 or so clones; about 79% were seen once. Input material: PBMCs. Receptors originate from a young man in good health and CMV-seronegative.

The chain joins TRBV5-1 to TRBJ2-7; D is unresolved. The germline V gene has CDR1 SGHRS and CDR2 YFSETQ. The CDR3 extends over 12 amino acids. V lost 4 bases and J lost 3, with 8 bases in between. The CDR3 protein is CASSVADYEQYF. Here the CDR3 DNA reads TGCGCCAGCAGCGTCGCAGACTACGAGCAGTACTTC.

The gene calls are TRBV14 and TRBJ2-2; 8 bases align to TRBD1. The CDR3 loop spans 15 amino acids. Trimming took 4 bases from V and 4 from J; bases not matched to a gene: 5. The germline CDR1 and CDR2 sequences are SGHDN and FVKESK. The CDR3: CASSPRTGFTGELFF. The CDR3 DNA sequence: TGTGCCAGCAGCCCTCGGACAGGGTTCACCGGGGAGCTGTTTTTT.

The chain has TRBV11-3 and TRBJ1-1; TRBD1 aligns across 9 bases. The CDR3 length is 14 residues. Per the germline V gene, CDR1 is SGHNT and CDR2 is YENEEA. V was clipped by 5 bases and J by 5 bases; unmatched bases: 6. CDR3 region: CASSPRQGGTEAFF. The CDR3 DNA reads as TGTGCCAGCAGCCCCCGACAGGGGGGAACTGAAGCTTTCTTT.

The CDR3 sequence: CASSLGLDYTDTQYF. In nucleotides, the CDR3 is TGTGCCAGCAGCTTAGGTCTTGACTACACAGATACGCAGTATTTT. V is TRBV7-3 and J is TRBJ2-3, with a weak D call TRBD2 (5 bases). Deletions cut 2 bases from V and 2 bases from J, with 11 bases between. The CDR3 loop spans 15 amino acids. Germline CDR1 and CDR2: SGHTA and FQGTGA.

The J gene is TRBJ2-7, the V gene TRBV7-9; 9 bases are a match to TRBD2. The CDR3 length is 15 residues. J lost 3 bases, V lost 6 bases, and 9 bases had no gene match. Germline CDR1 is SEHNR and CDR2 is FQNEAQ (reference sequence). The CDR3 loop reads CASSSSGGPDYEQYF. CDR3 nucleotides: TGTGCCAGCAGTTCCAGCGGGGGGCCAGACTACGAGCAGTACTTC.

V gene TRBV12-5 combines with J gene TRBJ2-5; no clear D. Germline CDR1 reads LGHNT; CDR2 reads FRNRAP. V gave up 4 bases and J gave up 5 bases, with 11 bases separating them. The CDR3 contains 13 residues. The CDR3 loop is CASGSEKTETQYF. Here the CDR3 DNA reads TGTGCTAGTGGTTCGGAGAAGACGGAGACCCAGTACTTC.

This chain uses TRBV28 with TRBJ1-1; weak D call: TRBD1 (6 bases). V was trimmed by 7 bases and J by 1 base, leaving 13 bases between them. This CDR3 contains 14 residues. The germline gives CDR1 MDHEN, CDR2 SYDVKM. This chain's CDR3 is CASTEAGENTEAFF. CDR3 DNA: TGTGCCAGCACCGAGGCAGGGGAGAACACTGAAGCTTTCTTT.

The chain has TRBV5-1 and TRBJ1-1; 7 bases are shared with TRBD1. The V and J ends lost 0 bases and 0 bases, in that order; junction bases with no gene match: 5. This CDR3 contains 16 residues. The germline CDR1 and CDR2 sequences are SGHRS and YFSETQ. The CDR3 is CASSLEGTAMNTEAFF. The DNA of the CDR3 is TGCGCCAGCAGCTTGGAAGGGACAGCTATGAACACTGAAGCTTTCTTT. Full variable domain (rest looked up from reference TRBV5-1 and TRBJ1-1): KAGVTQTPRYLIKTRGQQVTLSCSPISGHRSVSWYQQTPGQGLQFLFEYFSETQRNKGNFPGRFSGRQFSNSRSEMNVSTLELGDSALYLCASSLEGTAMNTEAFFGQGTRLTVV.

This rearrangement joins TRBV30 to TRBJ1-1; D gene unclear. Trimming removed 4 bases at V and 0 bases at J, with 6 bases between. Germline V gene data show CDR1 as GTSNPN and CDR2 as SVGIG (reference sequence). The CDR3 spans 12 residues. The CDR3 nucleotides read TGTGCCTGGATACGCGTGAACACTGAAGCTTTCTTT. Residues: CAWIRVNTEAFF.

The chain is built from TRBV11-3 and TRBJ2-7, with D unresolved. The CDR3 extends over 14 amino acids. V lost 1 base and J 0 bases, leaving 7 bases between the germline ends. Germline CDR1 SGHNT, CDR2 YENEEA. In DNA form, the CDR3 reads TGTGCCAGCAGCTTAGTTGTCAGCTCCTACGAGCAGTACTTC. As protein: CASSLVVSSYEQYF.

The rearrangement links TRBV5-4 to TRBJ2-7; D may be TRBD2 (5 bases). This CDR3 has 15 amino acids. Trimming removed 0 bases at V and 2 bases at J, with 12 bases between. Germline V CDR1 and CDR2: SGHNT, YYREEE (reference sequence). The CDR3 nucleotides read TGTGCCAGCAGCTTGGCCGGGGTAGGTGCCTACGAGCAGTACTTC. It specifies CASSLAGVGAYEQYF.

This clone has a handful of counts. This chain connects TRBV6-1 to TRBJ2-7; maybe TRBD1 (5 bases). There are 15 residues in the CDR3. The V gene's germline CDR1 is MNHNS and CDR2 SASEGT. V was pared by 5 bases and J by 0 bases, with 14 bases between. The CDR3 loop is CASSQGHGLSYEQYF. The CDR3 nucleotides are TGTGCCAGCAGTCAGGGCCACGGGCTCTCCTACGAGCAGTACTTC.

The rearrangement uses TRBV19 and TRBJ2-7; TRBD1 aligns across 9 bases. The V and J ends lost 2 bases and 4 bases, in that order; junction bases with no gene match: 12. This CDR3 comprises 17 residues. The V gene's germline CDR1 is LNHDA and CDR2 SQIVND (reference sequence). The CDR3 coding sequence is TGTGCCAGTAGTATATTCCTCGGTGGGACAGGGTCTTACGAGCAGTACTTC. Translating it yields CASSIFLGGTGSYEQYF.

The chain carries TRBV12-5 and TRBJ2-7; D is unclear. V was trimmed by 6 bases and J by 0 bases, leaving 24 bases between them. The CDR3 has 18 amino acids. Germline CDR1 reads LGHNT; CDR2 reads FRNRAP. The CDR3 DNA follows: TGTGCTAGTGGAGACAACAAGGATATGACGGCCAGCTCCTACGAGCAGTACTTC. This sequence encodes CASGDNKDMTASSYEQYF.

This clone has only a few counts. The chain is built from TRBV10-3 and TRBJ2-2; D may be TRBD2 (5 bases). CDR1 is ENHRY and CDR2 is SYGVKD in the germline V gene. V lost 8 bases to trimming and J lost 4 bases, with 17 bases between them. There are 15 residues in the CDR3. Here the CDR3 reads CAIWYGEDGTGELFF. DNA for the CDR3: TGTGCCATCTGGTACGGGGAAGATGGCACCGGGGAGCTGTTTTTT.

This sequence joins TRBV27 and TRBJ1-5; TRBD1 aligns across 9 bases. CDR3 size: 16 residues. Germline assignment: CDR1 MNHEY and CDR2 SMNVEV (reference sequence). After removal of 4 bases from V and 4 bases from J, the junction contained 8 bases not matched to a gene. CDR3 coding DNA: TGTGCCAGCAGTTCAGAGGGGGACAGGGTGAATCAGCCCCAGCATTTT. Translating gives CASSSEGDRVNQPQHF.

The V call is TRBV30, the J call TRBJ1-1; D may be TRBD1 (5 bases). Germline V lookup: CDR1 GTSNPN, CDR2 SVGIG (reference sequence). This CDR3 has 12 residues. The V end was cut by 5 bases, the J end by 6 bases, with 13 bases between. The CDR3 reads CAWERGGPEAFF. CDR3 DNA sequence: TGTGCCTGGGAAAGGGGTGGCCCTGAAGCTTTCTTT. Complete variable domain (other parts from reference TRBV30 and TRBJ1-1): SQTIHQWPATLVQPVGSPLSLECTVEGTSNPNLYWYRQAAGRGLQLLFYSVGIGQISSEVPQNLSASRPQDRQFILSSKKLLLSDSGFYLCAWERGGPEAFFGQGTRLTVV.

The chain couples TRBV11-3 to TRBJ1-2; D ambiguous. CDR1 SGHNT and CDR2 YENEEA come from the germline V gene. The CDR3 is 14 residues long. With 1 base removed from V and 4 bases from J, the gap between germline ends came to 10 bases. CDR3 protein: CASSLVRESYGYTF. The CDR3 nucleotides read TGTGCCAGCAGCTTAGTTCGGGAATCCTATGGCTACACCTTC.

CDR3 DNA: TGTGCCAGCAGCTCAGGGACTAGCGGGGGGCTGGGGGAGACCCAGTACTTC. Protein: CASSSGTSGGLGETQYF. V and J are TRBV7-2 and TRBJ2-5; 15 bases fit TRBD2. V gave up 4 bases and J gave up 5 bases; unmatched junction bases: 8. Germline V gene sequence: CDR1 SGHTA, CDR2 FQGNSA. The CDR3 totals 17 residues.

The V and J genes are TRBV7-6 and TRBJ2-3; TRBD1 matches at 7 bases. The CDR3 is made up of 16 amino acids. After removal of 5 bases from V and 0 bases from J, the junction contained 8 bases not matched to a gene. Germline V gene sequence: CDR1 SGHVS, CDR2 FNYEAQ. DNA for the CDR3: TGTGCCAGCAGCCCGCGACAGGGTGCTAGCACAGATACGCAGTATTTT. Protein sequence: CASSPRQGASTDTQYF. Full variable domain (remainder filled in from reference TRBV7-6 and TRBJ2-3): GAGVSQSPRYKVTKRGQDVALRCDPISGHVSLYWYRQALGQGPEFLTYFNYEAQQDKSGLPNDRFSAERPEGSISTLTIQRTEQRDSAMYRCASSPRQGASTDTQYFGPGTRLTVL.

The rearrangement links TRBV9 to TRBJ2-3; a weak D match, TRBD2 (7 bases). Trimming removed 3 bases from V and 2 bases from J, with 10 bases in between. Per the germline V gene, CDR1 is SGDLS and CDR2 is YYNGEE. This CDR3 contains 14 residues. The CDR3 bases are TGTGCCAGCAGCGAGGGGGGGAACACAGATACGCAGTATTTT. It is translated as CASSEGGNTDTQYF.